This T cell receptor (beta chain) was sequenced in a study of T cells in Graves' hyperthyroidism and ophthalmopathy. Those with hyperthyroidism were 18 to 65 years old, newly diagnosed, and ill for under 2 months. Amplification yielded TCR beta CDR3 regions, with RNA transcripts as the source. Initially, a first-round RT-PCR of the TCR CDR3 employed the HTBI primer set. TCRdb recomputed calls from the multiplex PCR reads with MiXCR, one row per CDR3 protein. In the table there are a few hundred thousand distinct CDR3 sequences, roughly 13% of which are singletons. This clonotype was picked up a small number of times. The CDR3 contains 17 residues. CDR1 is SGHVS and CDR2 is FNYEAQ in the germline V gene. The V end was cut by 5 bases, the J end by 2 bases, with 18 bases between.

The receptor comes from a woman aged 18-29 years with Graves' hyperthyroidism. The V and J genes are TRBV7-6 and TRBJ2-2, with D possibly TRBD1 on 5 matching bases. The sequenced material came from blood. CDR3 residues: CASSRPDTITNTGELFF. In DNA, the CDR3 is TGTGCCAGCAGCAGACCGGACACGATAACTAACACCGGGGAGCTGTTTTTT. Full variable domain (remainder filled in from reference TRBV7-6 and TRBJ2-2): GAGVSQSPRYKVTKRGQDVALRCDPISGHVSLYWYRQALGQGPEFLTYFNYEAQQDKSGLPNDRFSAERPEGSISTLTIQRTEQRDSAMYRCASSRPDTITNTGELFFGEGSRLTVL.